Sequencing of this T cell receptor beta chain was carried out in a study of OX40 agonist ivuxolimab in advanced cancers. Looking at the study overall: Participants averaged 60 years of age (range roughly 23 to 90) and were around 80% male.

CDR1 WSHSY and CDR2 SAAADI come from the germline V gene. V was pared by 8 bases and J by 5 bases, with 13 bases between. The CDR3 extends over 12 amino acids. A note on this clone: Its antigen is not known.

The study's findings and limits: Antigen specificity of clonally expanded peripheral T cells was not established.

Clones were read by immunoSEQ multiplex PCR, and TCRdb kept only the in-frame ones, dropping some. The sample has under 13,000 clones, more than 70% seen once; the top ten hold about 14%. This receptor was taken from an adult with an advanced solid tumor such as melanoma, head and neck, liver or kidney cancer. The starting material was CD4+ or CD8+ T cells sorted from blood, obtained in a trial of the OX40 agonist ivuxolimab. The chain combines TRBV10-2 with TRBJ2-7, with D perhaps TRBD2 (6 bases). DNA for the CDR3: TGCGCCAGCGGGAGGACCCGCCACGAGCAGTACTTC. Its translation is CASGRTRHEQYF.